This entry is about one T cell receptor (beta chain). This sample stems from a study of shared clonotypes between healthy human individuals. Overall study: Donors had three CD4 naive, three CD4 memory, two CD8 naive and one CD8 memory plate apiece.

Sequencing was performed with immunoSEQ multiplex PCR; in TCRdb, only in-frame clones are kept and a portion is missing. The table lists 1.5 million to 2.5 million clones, around 96% of them singletons, with 1% to 1.5% in the top ten. The CDR3 covers 14 residues. CDR1 and CDR2 from the germline V gene are GTSNPN and SVGIG (reference sequence). Trimming took off 1 base at V and 5 bases at J, with 14 bases between the two ends. Only CD45RO-negative cells positively selected for CCR7 counted as naive CD8 cells, so terminally differentiated effector memory CD45RA+ cells were excluded. This receptor was obtained from a man younger than 30 in good health. The V and J genes are TRBV30 and TRBJ1-1; D is perhaps TRBD1 (6 bases). The sample taken for sequencing was naive CD8+ T cells sorted from blood. The CDR3 here is CAWSASSGVTEAFF. CDR3 DNA: TGTGCCTGGAGTGCGTCTTCAGGGGTGACTGAAGCTTTCTTT.